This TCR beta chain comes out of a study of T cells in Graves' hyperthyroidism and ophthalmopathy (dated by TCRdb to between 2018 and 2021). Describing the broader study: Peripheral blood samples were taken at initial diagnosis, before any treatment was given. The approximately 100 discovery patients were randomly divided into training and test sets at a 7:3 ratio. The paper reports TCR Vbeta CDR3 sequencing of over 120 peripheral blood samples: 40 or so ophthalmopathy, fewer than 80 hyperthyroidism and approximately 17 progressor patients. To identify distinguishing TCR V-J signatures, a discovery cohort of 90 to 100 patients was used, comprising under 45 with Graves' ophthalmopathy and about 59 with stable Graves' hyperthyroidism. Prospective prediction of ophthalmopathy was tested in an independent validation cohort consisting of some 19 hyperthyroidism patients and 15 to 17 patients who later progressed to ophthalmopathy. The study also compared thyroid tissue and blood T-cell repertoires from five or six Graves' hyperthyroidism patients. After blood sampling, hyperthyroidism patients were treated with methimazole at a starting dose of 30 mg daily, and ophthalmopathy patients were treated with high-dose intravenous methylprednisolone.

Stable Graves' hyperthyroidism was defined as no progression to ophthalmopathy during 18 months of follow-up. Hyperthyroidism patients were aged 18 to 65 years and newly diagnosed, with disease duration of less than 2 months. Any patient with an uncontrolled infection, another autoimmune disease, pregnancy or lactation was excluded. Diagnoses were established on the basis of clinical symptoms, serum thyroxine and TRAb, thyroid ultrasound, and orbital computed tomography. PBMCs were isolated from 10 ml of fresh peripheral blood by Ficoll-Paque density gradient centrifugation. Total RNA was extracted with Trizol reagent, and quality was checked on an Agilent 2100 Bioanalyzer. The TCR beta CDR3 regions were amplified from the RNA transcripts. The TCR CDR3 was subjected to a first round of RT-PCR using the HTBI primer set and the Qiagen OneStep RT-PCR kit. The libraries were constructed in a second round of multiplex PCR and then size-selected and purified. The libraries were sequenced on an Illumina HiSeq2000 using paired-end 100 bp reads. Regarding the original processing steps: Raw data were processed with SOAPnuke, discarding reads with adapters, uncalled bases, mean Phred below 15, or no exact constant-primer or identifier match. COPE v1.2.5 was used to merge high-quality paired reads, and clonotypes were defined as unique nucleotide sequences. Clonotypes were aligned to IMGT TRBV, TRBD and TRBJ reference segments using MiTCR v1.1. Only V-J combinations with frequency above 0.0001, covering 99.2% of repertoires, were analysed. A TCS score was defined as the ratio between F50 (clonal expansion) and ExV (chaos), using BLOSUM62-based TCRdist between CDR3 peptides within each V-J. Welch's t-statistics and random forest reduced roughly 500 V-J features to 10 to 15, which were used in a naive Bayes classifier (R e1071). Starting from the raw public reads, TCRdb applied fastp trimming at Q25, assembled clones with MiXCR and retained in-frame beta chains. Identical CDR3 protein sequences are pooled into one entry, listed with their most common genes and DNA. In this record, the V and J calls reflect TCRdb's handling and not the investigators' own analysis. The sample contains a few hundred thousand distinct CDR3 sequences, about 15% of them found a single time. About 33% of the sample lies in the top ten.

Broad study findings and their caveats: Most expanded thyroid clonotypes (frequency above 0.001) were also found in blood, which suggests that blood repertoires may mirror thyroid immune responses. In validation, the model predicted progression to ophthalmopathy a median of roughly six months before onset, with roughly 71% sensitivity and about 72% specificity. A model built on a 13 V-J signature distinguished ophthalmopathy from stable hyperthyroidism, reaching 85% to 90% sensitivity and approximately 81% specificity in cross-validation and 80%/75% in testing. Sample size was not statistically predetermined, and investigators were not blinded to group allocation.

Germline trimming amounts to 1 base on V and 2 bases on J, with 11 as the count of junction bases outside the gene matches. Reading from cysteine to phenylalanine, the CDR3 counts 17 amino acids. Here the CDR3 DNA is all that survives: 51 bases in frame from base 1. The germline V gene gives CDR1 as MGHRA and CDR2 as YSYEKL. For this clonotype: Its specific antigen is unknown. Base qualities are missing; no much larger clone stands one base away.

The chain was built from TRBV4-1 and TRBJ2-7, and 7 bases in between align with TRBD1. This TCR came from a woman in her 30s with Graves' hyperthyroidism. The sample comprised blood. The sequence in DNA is TGCGCCAGCAGCCAAGGGCGCCTCCGGGACAGTACCTACGAGCAGTACTTC. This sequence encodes CASSQGRLRDSTYEQYF.